This TCR beta chain was retrieved from a study of response to subunit inactivated influenza vaccine (dated by TCRdb to 2016 to 2019). Regarding the complete study: To follow how T cells responded to a trivalent subunit inactivated influenza vaccine, the researchers relied on deep quantitative profiling of the T cell receptor repertoire. Beyond this particular receptor, the publication reports: According to the authors, only a limited number of new T cells may be recruited by each seasonal influenza vaccination.

This clonotype showed up just a few times. It has no known antigen specificity. Base qualities are not at hand, and no much larger clone is one base apart. CDR1 LGHNA and CDR2 YNFKEQ are derived from the germline V gene. Taken from cysteine to phenylalanine, the CDR3 has 17 residues. The sequence is cut down to CDR3 DNA, 51 bases in frame from base 1. V lost 4 bases and J lost 0 bases; the stretch between them is 15 bases long. Library method: RT-PCR. Sequencing instrument: Illumina HiSeq 2500. TCRdb's own reprocessing of the public reads used fastp at Q25 and MiXCR and kept productive beta chains. Under each unique CDR3 protein, matching rows form one entry showing the most common genes and DNA. The sample table contains around 600,000 distinct CDR3 sequences; only one count was recorded for about 11% of them. The ten top clones hold approximately 10% of the sample. These records were also assigned to another study, of T cells expressing NK-cell markers. As the second paper documents: 5'RACE template switching, by which a universal primer site and unique molecular identifiers were added, was used to make TCR beta cDNA libraries. Three sorted T-cell subsets (CD3+CD56+NKG2C+, CD3+CD56+NKG2C- and CD3+CD56-NKG2C+) from about 8 donors had their TCR beta-chain repertoires profiled. Among the eight sequenced donors, only one was HCMV-seronegative, while the other seven were HCMV-seropositive. In several experiments an anti-gammadeltaTCR antibody was added to restrict sorting to alphabetaTCR-expressing T cells. In several donors, the dominant CD3+CD56+NKG2C+ clonotypes were found to rank among the top 10 CD8+ clonotypes and to make up about 1.0-7.0% of CD8+ T cells. Those dominant clonotypes were again the most abundant among CD3+CD56-NKG2C+ cells in four donors, at roughly 25-65%. Whether the expanded NKG2C-expressing T cell clones were specific for HCMV antigens remained unclear. Randomly selected healthy volunteers, three men and five women, were used as the eight sequenced donors. HCMV-specific IgG was detected in serum with a commercial ELISA kit to determine HCMV serostatus. Peripheral blood mononuclear cells were isolated from blood by Ficoll density gradient centrifugation. For about six donors, unsorted PBMC were also used to sequence bulk peripheral blood T-cell repertoires. cDNA synthesis was primed from the TCR beta constant segment and was followed by two successive PCR amplification steps. Libraries were sequenced as 2 x 150 bp reads on Illumina HiSeq 2000/2500, MiSeq or NextSeq. Reads were demultiplexed and grouped by UMI with MIGEC, and clonotypes were assembled and quantified with MiTCR. Only TCR cDNA sequences supported by at least two reads were kept to exclude erroneous sequences. Downstream repertoire analysis used the tcR package, and clonotypes were matched across fractions by CDR3 nucleotide sequence plus V segment. VDJmatch was used to annotate antigen specificity against VDJdb, with one amino acid substitution allowed in CDR3.

This sample comprised PBMCs from blood, obtained on the day of vaccination. This receptor was taken from a man aged 45-60 years who received an inactivated influenza vaccine. Donor details come from another sample of the same person, matched by shared clones. Recombination linked TRBV4-2 to TRBJ1-4; too little of a D gene remains to name it. The encoded CDR3 is CASSPGSSAATNEKLFF. The DNA sequence is given as TGTGCCAGCAGCCCTGGCTCTTCGGCGGCAACTAATGAAAAACTGTTTTTT.